This is a list of T cell receptor beta chains from one sample in a study of cytomegalovirus exposure and HLA in healthy donors. The assay was immunoSEQ multiplex PCR, and TCRdb's table has in-frame clones only and misses some. The sample has about 150,000 clones, roughly 80% seen once. The sequenced sample was PBMCs. These receptors originate from a man aged 30 to 45 in good health and CMV-seropositive. The CDR3 runs from the conserved cysteine through the conserved F or W. Fields, in order: D gene, V gene, clone size, J gene, CDR3 protein, CDR3 DNA. The D gene is left open where the match is weak. Where a row states a size, it is once, few, many or the class of an expanded clone; other rows omit it.

-	TRBV5-6	-	TRBJ2-4	CASSLGALLEF	TGTGCCAGCAGCTTGGGGGCTTTACTGGAATTC
-	TRBV19	-	TRBJ1-5	CASSPRRDTRYQPQHF	TGTGCCAGTAGTCCTCGCCGGGACACTCGTTATCAGCCCCAGCATTTT
-	TRBV13	-	TRBJ1-1	CASSSMRKGAAFF	TGTGCCAGCAGCTCAATGCGAAAGGGAGCGGCTTTCTTT
-	TRBV7-2	-	TRBJ2-5	CASSWRGGETQYF	TGTGCCAGCAGCTGGAGGGGGGGGGAGACCCAGTACTTC
-	TRBV7-2	-	TRBJ2-5	CASSTRGAAGVETQYF	TGTGCCAGCAGCACCCGGGGGGCCGCCGGGGTAGAGACCCAGTACTTC
-	TRBV2	-	TRBJ2-7	CASGAGISYEQYF	TGTGCCAGCGGGGCAGGGATCTCCTACGAGCAGTACTTC
-	TRBV19	few	TRBJ2-7	CASKPSGELYEQYF	TGTGCCAGCAAACCCTCAGGGGAGTTGTACGAGCAGTACTTC
TRBD2	TRBV6-4	-	TRBJ2-1	CASSGSGIENEQFF	TGTGCCAGCAGTGGTAGCGGGATTGAGAATGAGCAGTTCTTC
-	TRBV28	-	TRBJ1-1	CASRPLGEGGTEAFF	TGTGCCAGCAGACCCCTCGGGGAGGGAGGCACTGAAGCTTTCTTT
-	TRBV30	-	TRBJ1-2	CAWSAREDYGYTF	TGTGCCTGGTCGGCGAGGGAGGACTATGGCTACACCTTC
TRBD2	TRBV7-3	-	TRBJ2-2	CASRPTSGSPPNTGELFF	TGTGCCAGCAGGCCAACTAGCGGGAGCCCTCCGAACACCGGGGAGCTGTTTTTT
TRBD1	TRBV15	-	TRBJ1-2	CATSRWGQKDNYGYTF	TGTGCCACCAGCAGGTGGGGACAGAAGGATAACTATGGCTACACCTTC
-	TRBV25-1	-	TRBJ2-7	CASSASAGAYEQYF	TGTGCCAGCAGTGCGAGCGCAGGGGCCTACGAGCAGTACTTC
-	TRBV21-1	-	TRBJ1-4	CASSITSTNEKLFF	TGTGCCAGCAGCATAACATCAACTAATGAAAAACTGTTTTTT
-	TRBV29-1	-	TRBJ2-7	CSVEGSGNEQYF	TGCAGCGTTGAAGGTAGCGGAAACGAGCAGTACTTC
TRBD2	TRBV7-2	-	TRBJ2-5	CASSTRLAGPQETQYF	TGTGCCAGCAGCACTAGACTAGCGGGACCACAAGAGACCCAGTACTTC
TRBD1	TRBV7-9	-	TRBJ2-7	CASSSKGQPYEQYF	TGTGCCAGCAGCTCGAAGGGACAGCCCTACGAGCAGTACTTC
TRBD2	TRBV28	-	TRBJ2-7	CASSMTSGPYYEQYF	TGTGCCAGCAGTATGACTAGCGGACCCTACTACGAGCAGTACTTC
-	TRBV6-1	-	TRBJ1-1	CASSEHGGLDTEAFF	TGTGCCAGCAGTGAACACGGGGGGCTGGACACTGAAGCTTTCTTT
-	TRBV6-1	-	TRBJ1-6	CASSDVSYNSPLHF	TGTGCCAGCAGTGACGTCTCCTATAATTCACCCCTCCACTTT
TRBD1	TRBV29-1	once	TRBJ1-5	CSVRQGGQPQHF	TGCAGCGTTAGACAGGGTGGGCAGCCCCAGCATTTT
TRBD1	TRBV5-1	-	TRBJ2-3	CASSAGQGASLDTQYF	TGCGCCAGCAGCGCAGGACAGGGGGCTTCTCTTGATACGCAGTATTTT
TRBD1	TRBV5-1	few	TRBJ1-1	CASSETGDTEAFF	TGCGCCAGCAGCGAGACAGGGGACACTGAAGCTTTCTTT
TRBD1	TRBV19	-	TRBJ1-5	CASRPGQGRGQPQHF	TGTGCCAGTAGACCCGGACAGGGGAGAGGTCAGCCCCAGCATTTT
TRBD1	TRBV19	-	TRBJ2-2	CASSIGSTGWPGELFF	TGTGCCAGTAGTATAGGGTCGACAGGGTGGCCCGGGGAGCTGTTTTTT
-	TRBV5-1	-	TRBJ2-5	CASMPFREETQYF	TGCGCCAGCATGCCCTTCCGGGAAGAGACCCAGTACTTC